This TCR beta chain was recorded in a study of control samples from healthy donors and cancer patients. Assay: immunoSEQ multiplex PCR; the TCRdb copy retains only in-frame clones and omits some. The table has about 160,000 clones, 70% to 90% seen once; the top ten hold more than 10%. CDR1 and CDR2 from the germline V gene are LNHDA and SQIVND (reference sequence). This CDR3 is 16 amino acids long. The ends were cut back, 3 bases at V and 7 bases at J, with 21 bases in the middle. The chain has TRBV19 and TRBJ1-1, with D possibly being TRBD1 (5 bases). The sequencing sample was made of blood. This clonotype was sampled from a man aged 25-40 years in good health. The CDR3 loop reads CASSISTLSIGDEAFF. In DNA form, the CDR3 reads TGTGCCAGTAGTATTAGTACTCTGTCTATAGGGGATGAAGCTTTCTTT.